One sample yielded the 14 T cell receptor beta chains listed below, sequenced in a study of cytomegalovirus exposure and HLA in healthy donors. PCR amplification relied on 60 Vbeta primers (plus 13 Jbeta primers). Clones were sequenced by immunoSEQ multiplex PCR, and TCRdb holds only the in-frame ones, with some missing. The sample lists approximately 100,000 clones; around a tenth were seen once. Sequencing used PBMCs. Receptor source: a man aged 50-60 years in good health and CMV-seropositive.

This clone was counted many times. The CDR3 DNA sequence: TGCGCCAGCAGCTTGCAGGAGGCTAACTATGGCTACACCTTC. Translating it yields CASSLQEANYGYTF. The chain recombines TRBV5-1 with TRBJ1-2; D unresolved. CDR3 length equals 14 residues. Germline CDR1 reads SGHRS; CDR2 reads YFSETQ. Trimming removed 1 base from V and 0 bases from J, with 7 bases in between.

CDR3 loop: CASSAYGTGVKADTQYF. The CDR3 coding sequence is TGTGCCAGCAGCGCTTACGGGACAGGGGTTAAGGCAGATACGCAGTATTTT. J is TRBJ2-3 and V is TRBV7-2; 10 bases match TRBD1. J was trimmed by 4 bases and V by 5 bases; bases with no gene match: 12. CDR1 is SGHTA and CDR2 is FQGNSA in the germline V gene. The CDR3 loop spans 17 amino acids.

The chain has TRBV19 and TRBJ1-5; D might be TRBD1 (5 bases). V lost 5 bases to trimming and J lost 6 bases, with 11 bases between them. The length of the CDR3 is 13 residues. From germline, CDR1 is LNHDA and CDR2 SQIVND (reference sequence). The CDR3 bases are TGTGCCAGTAGTTTGGGGGGGGGTCAGCCCCAGCATTTT. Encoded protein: CASSLGGGQPQHF.

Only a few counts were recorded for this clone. The CDR3 DNA is TGTGCCAGCTACGAACAGACGGGGTCCTACGAGCAGTACTTC. Its protein product is CASYEQTGSYEQYF. The chain carries TRBV2 and TRBJ2-7, with D maybe TRBD2 (5 bases). The CDR3 runs to 14 residues. From germline, CDR1 is SNHLY and CDR2 FYNNEI. V lost 8 bases to trimming and J lost 1 base, with 15 bases between them.

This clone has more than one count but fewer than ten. CDR3 in DNA: TGTGCCAGCAGCTTACGGGCCGGGACAGGGGCCCTCTCTGGAAACACCATATATTTT. Its protein is CASSLRAGTGALSGNTIYF. V usage is TRBV7-2 and J usage is TRBJ1-3; 10 nucleotides match TRBD1. Trimming took 2 bases from V and 0 from J; bases not matched to a gene: 10. CDR3 length equals 19 residues. The germline V gene has CDR1 SGHTA and CDR2 FQGNSA.

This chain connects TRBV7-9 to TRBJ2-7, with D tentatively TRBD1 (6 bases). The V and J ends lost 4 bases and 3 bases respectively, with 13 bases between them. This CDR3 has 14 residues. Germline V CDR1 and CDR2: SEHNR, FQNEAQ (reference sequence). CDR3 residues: CASSSIRDNYEQYF. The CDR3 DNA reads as TGTGCCAGCAGCTCAATACGGGACAACTACGAGCAGTACTTC.

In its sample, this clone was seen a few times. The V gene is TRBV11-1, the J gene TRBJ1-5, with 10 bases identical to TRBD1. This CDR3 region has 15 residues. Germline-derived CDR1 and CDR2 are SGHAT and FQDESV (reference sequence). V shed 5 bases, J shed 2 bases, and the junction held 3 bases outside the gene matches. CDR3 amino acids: CASSHGTGGNQPQHF. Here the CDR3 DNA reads TGTGCCAGCAGCCACGGGACAGGGGGCAATCAGCCCCAGCATTTT.

The CDR3 DNA sequence: TGTGCCAGCAGCGTATCCCTCCGACAGGGGTTGGAGACCCAGTACTTC. As protein: CASSVSLRQGLETQYF. The V gene is TRBV9, the J gene TRBJ2-5; 8 bases are shared with TRBD1. The CDR3 is 16 amino acids. Looked up from germline, CDR1 is SGDLS and CDR2 is YYNGEE. V was pared by 1 base and J by 5 bases, with 10 bases of the junction left unmatched.

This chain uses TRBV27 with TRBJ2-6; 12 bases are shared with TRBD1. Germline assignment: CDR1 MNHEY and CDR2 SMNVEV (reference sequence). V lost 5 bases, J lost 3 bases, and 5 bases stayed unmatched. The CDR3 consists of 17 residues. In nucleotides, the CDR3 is TGTGCCAGCAGTATCCGGGACAGGGGGCATGGGGCCAACGTCCTGACTTTC. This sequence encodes CASSIRDRGHGANVLTF.

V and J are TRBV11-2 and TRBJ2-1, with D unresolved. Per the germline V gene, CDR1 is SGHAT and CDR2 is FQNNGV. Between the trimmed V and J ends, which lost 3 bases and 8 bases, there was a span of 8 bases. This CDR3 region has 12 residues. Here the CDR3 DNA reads TGTGCCAGCAGCTTTGGCCTTCATGAGCAGTTCTTC. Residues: CASSFGLHEQFF. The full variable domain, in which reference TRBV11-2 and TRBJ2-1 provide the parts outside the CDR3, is EAGVAQSPRYKIIEKRQSVAFWCNPISGHATLYWYQQILGQGPKLLIQFQNNGVVDDSQLPKDRFSAERLKGVDSTLKIQPAKLEDSAVYLCASSFGLHEQFFGPGTRLTVL.

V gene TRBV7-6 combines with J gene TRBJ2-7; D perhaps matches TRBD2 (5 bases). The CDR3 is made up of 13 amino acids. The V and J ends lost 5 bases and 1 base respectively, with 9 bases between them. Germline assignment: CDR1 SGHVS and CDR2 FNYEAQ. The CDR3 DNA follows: TGTGCCAGCAGCCGGGATGTGTCCTACGAGCAGTACTTC. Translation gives CASSRDVSYEQYF. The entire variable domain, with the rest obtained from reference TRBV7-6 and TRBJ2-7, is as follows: GAGVSQSPRYKVTKRGQDVALRCDPISGHVSLYWYRQALGQGPEFLTYFNYEAQQDKSGLPNDRFSAERPEGSISTLTIQRTEQRDSAMYRCASSRDVSYEQYFGPGTRLTVT.

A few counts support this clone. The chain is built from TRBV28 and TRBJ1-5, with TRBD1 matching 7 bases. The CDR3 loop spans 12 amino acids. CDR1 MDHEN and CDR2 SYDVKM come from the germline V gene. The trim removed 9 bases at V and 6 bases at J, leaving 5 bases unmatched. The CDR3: CASRQGGQPQHF. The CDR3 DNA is TGTGCCAGTAGACAGGGCGGTCAGCCCCAGCATTTT.

The CDR3 sequence: CASSSSGRDNEQFF. In DNA form, the CDR3 reads TGTGCCAGCAGTTCTAGCGGGAGGGACAATGAGCAGTTCTTC. The chain employs TRBV6-5 and TRBJ2-1; TRBD2 matches 12 bases. Germline trimming cut 4 bases from V and 5 bases from J; bases unmatched to any gene: 0. CDR1 and CDR2 from the germline V gene are MNHEY and SVGAGI. The CDR3 has 14 residues.

The CDR3 DNA follows: TGTGCCAGCAGCCACGCCACTGGGGGGGCTGAAGCTTTCTTT. It codes for CASSHATGGAEAFF. This chain links TRBV28 with TRBJ1-1, with a tentative D call TRBD1 (5 bases). V was shortened by 6 bases and J by 6 bases, with 17 bases between the two germline ends. The CDR3 runs 14 residues. Germline assignment: CDR1 MDHEN and CDR2 SYDVKM.